The sample holds a few counts of the clone carrying this T cell receptor beta chain. The target antigen is unknown. This sample was included in a study of beta chain features in type 1 diabetes. About 120 mL of blood, on average, came from one heparinised draw per donor. Sorting of CD4+ naive, central memory, regulatory and stem cell-like memory cells was performed via CD45RO/CCR7/CD25/CD127/CD95/CD27. The V gene lost 3 bases and the J gene lost 2 bases, with 10 bases spanning the gap. This CDR3 has 14 amino acids. The germline CDR1 and CDR2 sequences are LNHDA and SQIVND (reference sequence). Reverse transcribing all isolated RNA meant expressed TCRB transcripts were sequenced. TCRdb keeps only in-frame clones here, not all; method: immunoSEQ multiplex PCR. The sample includes about 340,000 clones, approximately 15% of them seen just once. Findings and limits, study-wide: People with Type 1 diabetes carried modestly yet significantly shorter TCRB CDR3s in all four CD4+ subsets. Insertion counts at VDJ junctions were lower in type 1 diabetes patients, who also showed more deletions there. Patients' naive, central memory and regulatory TCRB repertoires appeared more alike than those of healthy donors.

The sample comprised naive CD4+ T cells from blood. This receptor was identified in a woman aged 18 to 35 with type 1 diabetes. J is TRBJ1-1 and V is TRBV19, with D unresolved. Here the CDR3 DNA reads TGTGCCAGTAGTATCGTCGGGGTAAACACTGAAGCTTTCTTT. This gives the protein CASSIVGVNTEAFF.